Given below is one T cell receptor (beta chain) in context. Its target is unknown. This specimen comes from a study of OX40 agonist ivuxolimab in advanced cancers. Study as a whole: A mean age of about 56 years, range roughly 20 to 85, was recorded, and over 65% were male. General study results and limits: People who partly responded at 0.1-3.0 mg/kg had some of the least clonal expansion seen.

V lost 5 bases, J lost 7 bases, and 9 bases stayed unmatched. CDR3 size: 15 residues. Germline V gene data show CDR1 as MNHEY and CDR2 as SMNVEV (reference sequence). The study sampled blood at baseline, cycle 4 day 1, and cycle 7 day 1. The repertoire was sequenced with immunoSEQ multiplex PCR; TCRdb's copy has only in-frame clones and lacks some. The table includes approximately 97,000 clones, roughly 90% detected once. This TCR was sampled from an adult with an advanced solid tumor such as melanoma, head and neck, liver or kidney cancer. Here the sequenced sample was CD4+ or CD8+ T cells sorted from blood, taken in a trial of the OX40 agonist ivuxolimab. This chain links TRBV27 with TRBJ1-5; 9 bases map to TRBD1. This CDR3 is CASSRRGTGWQPQHF. The CDR3 region has the DNA TGTGCCAGCAGTCGAAGAGGGACAGGGTGGCAGCCCCAGCATTTT.